This is a list of T cell receptor beta chains from one sample in a study of tumor-infiltrating lymphocytes in oesophageal squamous cell carcinoma. In TCRdb, the PCR reads were re-called with MiXCR into one record per CDR3 protein. The table lists about 13,000 distinct CDR3 sequences, roughly 51% of them singletons, with 9.5% to 13% in the top ten. Input material: blood. The receptors shown here come from a female donor with esophageal squamous cell carcinoma. CDR3s include the opening cysteine and the closing phenylalanine or tryptophan. A D gene is named only where the DNA matches it firmly. Clone size is shown for a subset of rows, as once, few, many or a class of expanded clone.

abundance: large
v_gene: TRBV7-6
j_gene: TRBJ2-5
d_gene: -
CDR3nt: TGTGCCAGCAGCTTAGTTAGTCCCAGGGGTAAAGAGACCCAGTACTTC
CDR3aa: CASSLVSPRGKETQYF

abundance: -
v_gene: TRBV7-4
j_gene: TRBJ2-1
d_gene: TRBD2
CDR3nt: TGTGCCAGCAGCTTAATTGGCGGGAGGACCCACAATGAGCAGTTCTTC
CDR3aa: CASSLIGGRTHNEQFF

abundance: -
v_gene: TRBV6-1
j_gene: TRBJ1-2
d_gene: -
CDR3nt: TGTGCCAGCAGTGAAGCGGGGGCCGTCTACTATGGCTACACCTTC
CDR3aa: CASSEAGAVYYGYTF

abundance: few
v_gene: TRBV7-3
j_gene: TRBJ2-7
d_gene: TRBD2
CDR3nt: TGTGCCAGCAGCTTACGACTAGCGGGACGTTCCTACAATGAGCAGTACTTC
CDR3aa: CASSLRLAGRSYNEQYF

abundance: -
v_gene: TRBV6-6
j_gene: TRBJ2-4
d_gene: -
CDR3nt: TGTGCCAGCAGGGATCTGGATGGCAAAAACATTCAGTACTTC
CDR3aa: CASRDLDGKNIQYF

abundance: -
v_gene: TRBV6-6
j_gene: TRBJ2-1
d_gene: -
CDR3nt: TGTGCCAGCAGTTACTCGGGGCCAACTCATAATTTACCCCTCCACTTC
CDR3aa: CASSYSGPTHNLPLHF

abundance: -
v_gene: TRBV6-1
j_gene: TRBJ2-6
d_gene: -
CDR3nt: TGTGCCAGCAGAGCACCCCGGAGTGGGGCCAACGTCCTGACTTTC
CDR3aa: CASRAPRSGANVLTF

abundance: -
v_gene: TRBV7-2
j_gene: TRBJ2-7
d_gene: -
CDR3nt: TGTGCCAGCAGCTTCGCATACTACGAGCAGTACTTC
CDR3aa: CASSFAYYEQYF

abundance: -
v_gene: TRBV7-1
j_gene: TRBJ2-4
d_gene: -
CDR3nt: TGTGCCAGCAGCTCCCCAGGGGTATGGGAGCAGTACTTC
CDR3aa: CASSSPGVWEQYF

abundance: -
v_gene: TRBV12-3/TRBV12-4
j_gene: TRBJ2-7
d_gene: -
CDR3nt: TGTGCCAGCAGTTTAGATCTCTCCTACGAGCAGTACTTC
CDR3aa: CASSLDLSYEQYF

abundance: -
v_gene: TRBV6-6
j_gene: TRBJ2-3
d_gene: TRBD2
CDR3nt: TGTGCCAGCAGCCCGCTTGGAGTAGCGGGAAAAGATACGCAGTATTTT
CDR3aa: CASSPLGVAGKDTQYF

abundance: -
v_gene: TRBV7-9
j_gene: TRBJ1-6
d_gene: -
CDR3nt: TGTGCCAGCAGCCTCCGTTTGGGGGGTGAGCAGTACTTT
CDR3aa: CASSLRLGGEQYF

abundance: -
v_gene: TRBV7-3
j_gene: TRBJ2-1
d_gene: -
CDR3nt: TGTGCCAGCAGCTTAAACACCTACAATGAGCAGTTCTTC
CDR3aa: CASSLNTYNEQFF

abundance: -
v_gene: TRBV28
j_gene: TRBJ1-2
d_gene: -
CDR3nt: TGTGCCAGCAGTTTATCTGGGGCCAACTATGGCTACACCTTC
CDR3aa: CASSLSGANYGYTF

abundance: -
v_gene: TRBV11-2
j_gene: TRBJ2-5
d_gene: -
CDR3nt: TGTGCCAGCAGCTTAGGTGTGGAGATGGAGACCCAGTACTTC
CDR3aa: CASSLGVEMETQYF